The sequence of this TCR beta chain was determined in a study of T cell responses to AZD1222 COVID-19 vaccine. The protocol was immunoSEQ multiplex PCR, while the TCRdb copy is restricted to in-frame clones and leaves out a portion. The table lists 55,000 to 80,000 clones, about 88% of them singletons, with about 28% in the top ten. Analyses pooled second doses at about 4 or about 12 weeks. Sequenced material: peripheral blood, taken 28 days after the second AZD1222 dose. This TCR was recovered from an adult who received the AZD1222 COVID-19 vaccine.

This CDR3 is CASSLAAGGQETQYF. The CDR3 bases are TGTGCCAGCAGCTTAGCGGCGGGCGGACAAGAGACCCAGTACTTC. The V call is TRBV7-2, the J call TRBJ2-5; D perhaps matches TRBD2 (5 bases). Trimming removed 0 bases at V and 2 bases at J, with 10 bases between. CDR1 SGHTA and CDR2 FQGNSA come from the germline V gene. The CDR3 contains 15 residues.